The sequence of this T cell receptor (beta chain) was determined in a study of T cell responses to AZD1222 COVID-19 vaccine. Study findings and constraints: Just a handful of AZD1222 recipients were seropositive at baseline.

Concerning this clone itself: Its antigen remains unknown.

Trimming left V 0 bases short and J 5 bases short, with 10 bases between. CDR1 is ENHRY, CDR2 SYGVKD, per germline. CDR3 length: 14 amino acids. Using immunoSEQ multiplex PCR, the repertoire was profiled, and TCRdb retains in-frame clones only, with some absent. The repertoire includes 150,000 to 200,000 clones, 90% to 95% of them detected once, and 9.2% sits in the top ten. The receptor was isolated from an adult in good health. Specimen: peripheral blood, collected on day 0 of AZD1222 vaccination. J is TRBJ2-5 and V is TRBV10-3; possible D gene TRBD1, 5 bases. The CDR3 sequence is CAISESRGRETQYF. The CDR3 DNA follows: TGTGCCATCAGTGAGTCAAGGGGCCGGGAGACCCAGTACTTC.